Sequencing of this T cell receptor (beta chain) was carried out in a study of cytomegalovirus exposure and HLA in healthy donors. It was with 60 Vbeta and 13 Jbeta primers that the PCR ran. The method was immunoSEQ multiplex PCR; TCRdb's version includes in-frame clones alone and lacks a portion of them. The table records a few hundred thousand clones, roughly 84% of them present only once. V was clipped by 6 bases and J by 4 bases; unmatched bases: 10. Germline CDR1 is KGHSH and CDR2 is LQKENI. The CDR3 is 15 amino acids. The sequencing input was PBMCs. The gene calls are TRBV18 and TRBJ2-5; 8 bases align to TRBD1. The receptor was derived from a girl aged 10-17 years in good health and CMV-seronegative. The CDR3 coding sequence is TGTGCCAGCTCCCCCGGGACAGGCCGCGGAGAGACCCAGTACTTC. Translation gives CASSPGTGRGETQYF.